These 10 T cell receptor beta chains were all obtained from the same sample, sequenced in a study of T cell responses to AZD1222 COVID-19 vaccine. The method was immunoSEQ multiplex PCR; TCRdb's version includes in-frame clones alone and lacks a portion of them. The sample has 150,000 or so clones, roughly nine tenths seen once. Sequenced material: peripheral blood, taken on day 0 of AZD1222 vaccination. The receptor set was obtained from an adult in good health.

This clone came up once. The CDR3 region is CASSLAGGSYGYTF. CDR3 DNA sequence: TGTGCCAGCAGCTTAGCAGGGGGTTCCTATGGCTACACCTTC. The chain joins TRBV7-2 to TRBJ1-2; a weak D match, TRBD1 (6 bases). V was cut by 0 bases and J by 4 bases, with 9 bases left in between. The CDR3 extends over 14 amino acids. Germline CDR1 reads SGHTA; CDR2 reads FQGNSA.

Only one count was recorded for this clone. The chain links TRBV9 to TRBJ2-7; possible D gene TRBD2, 6 bases. The germline V gene encodes CDR1 SGDLS and CDR2 YYNGEE. This CDR3 is 14 amino acids long. V lost 5 bases to trimming and J lost 6 bases, with 18 bases between them. CDR3 residues: CASSGGPRGVEQYF. The CDR3, as DNA: TGTGCCAGCAGTGGCGGCCCTCGCGGGGTCGAGCAGTACTTC.

This clone was picked up one time. The J gene is TRBJ2-4, the V gene TRBV6-2 or TRBV6-3; perhaps TRBD1 as D (7 bases). Germline V gene lookup returns CDR1 MNHEY and CDR2 SVGEGT. V was pared by 2 bases and J by 1 base, with 18 bases between. The CDR3 loop spans 18 amino acids. The CDR3: CASSYRGPEGIAKNIQYF. The CDR3 nucleotides are TGTGCCAGCAGTTACAGGGGGCCGGAGGGGATCGCCAAAAACATTCAGTACTTC.

The CDR3 DNA reads TGTGCCAGCAGTTACCAGGACAGGGAACATCCTCGATACTCCTACGAGCAGTACTTC. It yields the protein CASSYQDREHPRYSYEQYF. The chain is built from TRBV6-2 or TRBV6-3 and TRBJ2-7, with 8 bases aligning to TRBD1. The length of the CDR3 is 19 residues. V lost 2 bases, J lost 0 bases, and 15 bases stayed unmatched. Germline CDR1 is MNHEY and CDR2 is SVGEGT.

A single count supports this clone. The chain is built from TRBV7-2 and TRBJ1-4; D is possibly TRBD1 (5 bases). The germline V gene encodes CDR1 SGHTA and CDR2 FQGNSA. The CDR3 spans 16 residues. V was trimmed by 1 base and J by 4 bases, leaving 13 bases between them. The CDR3 sequence is CASSLDSGTGNEKLFF. The CDR3, as DNA: TGTGCCAGCAGCTTAGATTCCGGGACGGGTAATGAAAAACTGTTTTTT.

The chain joins TRBV18 to TRBJ1-5; D gene unclear. Between the trimmed V and J ends, which lost 0 bases and 2 bases, there was a span of 17 bases. This CDR3 has 18 residues. CDR1 and CDR2 (germline): KGHSH, LQKENI. CDR3 region: CASSPPPDTLWGNQPQHF. As DNA, the CDR3 is TGTGCCAGCTCACCACCTCCCGATACTTTGTGGGGCAATCAGCCCCAGCATTTT. The full variable domain, with the rest looked up from reference TRBV18 and TRBJ1-5, is NAGVMQNPRHLVRRRGQEARLRCSPMKGHSHVYWYRQLPEEGLKFMVYLQKENIIDESGMPKERFSAEFPKEGPSILRIQQVVRGDSAAYFCASSPPPDTLWGNQPQHFGDGTRLSIL.

This clone has a single count. This chain joins TRBV7-9 and TRBJ1-5; D call uncertain. The V gene's germline CDR1 is SEHNR and CDR2 FQNEAQ (reference sequence). This CDR3 contains 14 residues. Trimming shortened V by 4 bases and J by 4 bases, and 11 bases separated the two germline ends. Here the CDR3 DNA reads TGTGCCAGCAGCTCCACTGACCGTAATCAGCCCCAGCATTTT. This encodes CASSSTDRNQPQHF.

This chain joins TRBV9 and TRBJ2-1; 13 bases align to TRBD2. The V segment lost 0 bases and the J segment 2 bases; nucleotides outside the gene matches: 2. The CDR3 length is 17 residues. Per the germline V gene, CDR1 is SGDLS and CDR2 is YYNGEE. The CDR3 loop reads CASSVVGLAGPYNEQFF. CDR3 DNA sequence: TGTGCCAGCAGCGTAGTGGGACTAGCGGGGCCCTACAATGAGCAGTTCTTC. The full variable domain, completed using reference TRBV9 and TRBJ2-1, is DSGVTQTPKHLITATGQRVTLRCSPRSGDLSVYWYQQSLDQGLQFLIQYYNGEERAKGNILERFSAQQFPDLHSELNLSSLELGDSALYFCASSVVGLAGPYNEQFFGPGTRLTVL.

The genes are TRBV11-2 and TRBJ2-7; 9 nucleotides align to TRBD1. Trimming at V came to 3 bases and at J to 7 bases, leaving 7 bases not matched to a gene. CDR3 size: 14 residues. CDR1 and CDR2 (germline): SGHAT, FQNNGV. CDR3 in amino acids: CASSLGTGSWEQYF. The CDR3 DNA reads as TGTGCCAGCAGCTTGGGGACAGGGTCTTGGGAGCAGTACTTC.

This rearrangement joins TRBV5-6 to TRBJ2-3, with D possibly being TRBD1 or TRBD2 (5 bases each). Germline V gives CDR1 SGHDT, CDR2 YYEEEE. The germline V and J ends were trimmed by 0 bases and 8 bases, with 22 bases remaining between them. The CDR3 runs to 17 residues. CDR3 region: CASSLAAGTVVRGTQYF. The CDR3 DNA follows: TGTGCCAGCAGCTTGGCCGCAGGGACCGTAGTTAGAGGTACGCAGTATTTT. Combining the CDR3 with reference TRBV5-6 and TRBJ2-3 gives the whole variable domain DAGVTQSPTHLIKTRGQQVTLRCSPKSGHDTVSWYQQALGQGPQFIFQYYEEEERQRGNFPDRFSGHQFPNYSSELNVNALLLGDSALYLCASSLAAGTVVRGTQYFGPGTRLTVL.